The 22 T cell receptor beta chains below all came from one sample that was sequenced in a study of vaccination and CD4 T cells after COVID-19. Cultured CD4+ T cell DNA was sequenced using the Oncomine TCR Beta short-read assay. In TCRdb, the PCR reads were re-called with MiXCR into one record per CDR3 protein. Here the sample spans 5,700 or so distinct CDR3 sequences, 30% to 35% being singletons. Their antigen targets remain unknown. The treatment: roughly ten-day PBMC culture with coronavirus spike peptide pools or control peptides (ViraFEST assay). The sequencing here drew on CD4+ T cells from blood, cultured in vitro, taken after SARS-CoV-2 vaccination. The receptors come from a human donor who had recovered from COVID-19.

The rearrangement joins TRBV7-2 to TRBJ2-5; TRBD2 aligns across 7 bases. The V gene end was trimmed by 6 bases and the J gene end by 5 bases; junction bases not matched to a gene: 9. Germline assignment: CDR1 SGHTA and CDR2 FQGNSA. This CDR3 has 14 amino acids. This CDR3 reads CASSSSGAGETQYF. The CDR3 coding sequence is TGTGCCAGCAGTTCCAGCGGGGCGGGGGAGACCCAGTACTTC.

The rearrangement joins TRBV19 to TRBJ1-6, with 8 bases lining up with TRBD1. The V gene end was trimmed by 3 bases and the J gene end by 0 bases; junction bases not matched to a gene: 4. Germline-derived CDR1 and CDR2 are LNHDA and SQIVND (reference sequence). The CDR3 totals 17 residues. The CDR3 nucleotides read TGTGCCAGTAGTATTGGACAGGGCAGCTCCTATAATTCACCCCTCCACTTT. Its translation is CASSIGQGSSYNSPLHF. The entire variable domain, with the rest obtained from reference TRBV19 and TRBJ1-6, is as follows: DGGITQSPKYLFRKEGQNVTLSCEQNLNHDAMYWYRQDPGQGLRLIYYSQIVNDFQKGDIAEGYSVSREKKESFPLTVTSAQKNPTAFYLCASSIGQGSSYNSPLHFGNGTRLTVT.

The chain recombines TRBV6-2 or TRBV6-3 with TRBJ1-1; D possibly corresponds to TRBD1 (6 bases). This CDR3 is 15 amino acids long. Trimming removed 2 bases from V and 1 base from J, with 11 bases in between. The germline V gene has CDR1 MNHEY and CDR2 SVGEGT. The CDR3 DNA reads TGTGCCAGCAGTTACGTCTGGGGGGCGAACACTGAAGCTTTCTTT. Translation: CASSYVWGANTEAFF.

The V gene is TRBV6-5, the J gene TRBJ2-3; 10 bases line up with TRBD2. This CDR3 has 16 residues. Germline CDR1 MNHEY, CDR2 SVGAGI. V shed 4 bases, J shed 5 bases, and the junction held 9 bases outside the gene matches. The DNA of the CDR3 is TGTGCCAGCAGTTCCGGAGCGGGAGGGCGGAGAGATACGCAGTATTTT. This sequence encodes CASSSGAGGRRDTQYF.

Notes on this clonotype: This is likely a read error, given that the CDR3 carries no conserved phenylalanine or tryptophan at its end. This chain joins TRBV6-1 and TRBJ2-5; TRBD1 might be the D (5 bases). Trimming removed 3 bases from V and 5 bases from J, with 13 bases in between. The CDR3 extends over 14 amino acids. In germline, CDR1 is MNHNS, CDR2 SASEGT. CDR3 protein: CASSEKGAPETQYL. CDR3 sequence (DNA): TGTGCCAGCAGTGAGAAAGGGGCCCCGGAGACCCAGTACCTC.

The chain employs TRBV12-1 and TRBJ1-2. TRBV12-1 is listed as a pseudogene. CDR3 length: 13 amino acids. This chain's CDR3 is CASGSAQNYGYTF. In nucleotides, the CDR3 is TGTGCCAGCGGTTCTGCCCAGAACTATGGCTACACCTTC.

This clonotype was counted a few times. The genes are TRBV5-6 and TRBJ2-5; no reliable D call. Germline V CDR1 and CDR2: SGHDT, YYEEEE. The CDR3 has 18 amino acids. The V and J ends lost 3 bases and 3 bases respectively, with 24 bases between them. This CDR3 reads CASSSERYPLSYEETQYF. The CDR3 DNA is TGTGCCAGCAGCTCGGAAAGATACCCACTGTCCTATGAAGAGACCCAGTACTTC.

This clonotype was observed a few times. The chain uses TRBV7-2 and TRBJ2-3, with 7 bases fitting TRBD1. Trimming removed 5 bases from V and 4 bases from J; junction bases left unmatched: 6. Per the germline V gene, CDR1 is SGHTA and CDR2 is FQGNSA. The CDR3 is made up of 14 amino acids. CDR3 loop: CASSTGQIPDTQYF. In DNA, the CDR3 is TGTGCCAGCAGCACGGGACAGATCCCAGATACGCAGTATTTT.

The chain employs TRBV2 and TRBJ2-7; 7 bases fit TRBD1. Germline V gene sequence: CDR1 SNHLY, CDR2 FYNNEI. The CDR3 is 15 residues long. V trimming: 1 base; J trimming: 2 bases; junction bases outside the gene matches: 5. Written as DNA, the CDR3 is TGTGCCAGCAGTGAAGGACAGGGAACAGCCTACGAGCAGTACTTC. Protein product: CASSEGQGTAYEQYF.

This clonotype occurred a few times. The chain uses TRBV19 and TRBJ2-7; 7 nucleotides agree with TRBD2. V shed 5 bases, J shed 2 bases, and the junction held 3 bases outside the gene matches. This CDR3 is 13 amino acids long. Germline V gene lookup returns CDR1 LNHDA and CDR2 SQIVND (reference sequence). CDR3: CASSVREAYEQYF. The CDR3 DNA is TGTGCCAGTAGTGTCCGGGAGGCCTACGAGCAGTACTTC.

This clonotype has just a few counts. V usage is TRBV10-3 and J usage is TRBJ2-7; 8 positions match TRBD2. This CDR3 has 13 residues. V shed 10 bases, J shed 6 bases, and the junction held 11 bases outside the gene matches. The germline CDR1 and CDR2 sequences are ENHRY and SYGVKD. The CDR3 region is CATQPGLAREQYF. CDR3 in DNA: TGTGCCACCCAACCCGGACTAGCTCGCGAGCAGTACTTC.

This clonotype has only a few counts. For the CDR3, the DNA is TGTGCCAGCAGTGGAATGAAAGTGGCGCCCCAGCATTTT. As protein: CASSGMKVAPQHF. The chain couples TRBV2 to TRBJ1-5; D remains unclear. Per germline, CDR1 SNHLY and CDR2 FYNNEI. V lost 4 bases and J 9 bases, leaving 13 bases between the germline ends. This CDR3 region has 13 residues. The full variable domain, in which reference TRBV2 and TRBJ1-5 provide the parts outside the CDR3, is EPEVTQTPSHQVTQMGQEVILRCVPISNHLYFYWYRQILGQKVEFLVSFYNNEISEKSEIFDDQFSVERPDGSNFTLKIRSTKLEDSAMYFCASSGMKVAPQHFGDGTRLSIL.

The CDR3 coding sequence is TGTGCCAGCAGCCATCGAGGACAAAACGCGGATACGCAGTATTTT. Protein: CASSHRGQNADTQYF. The chain uses TRBV5-8 and TRBJ2-3; tentatively, D is TRBD1 (5 bases). The germline V gene has CDR1 SGHTS and CDR2 YDEGEE. The length of the CDR3 is 15 residues. V gave up 4 bases and J gave up 6 bases, with 18 bases separating them.

The chain employs TRBV7-9 and TRBJ1-3; D gene unclear. V lost 5 bases, J lost 6 bases, and 29 bases lay in between. Per germline, CDR1 SEHNR and CDR2 FQNEAQ (reference sequence). The CDR3 is 19 amino acids. CDR3 region: CASSTGPPLLRRVANTIYF. The CDR3 DNA reads TGTGCCAGCAGCACCGGACCTCCTTTACTGCGAAGGGTTGCAAACACCATATATTTT. Supplemented by reference TRBV7-9 and TRBJ1-3, the full variable domain reads DTGVSQNPRHKITKRGQNVTFRCDPISEHNRLYWYRQTLGQGPEFLTYFQNEAQLEKSRLLSDRFSAERPKGSFSTLEIQRTEQGDSAMYLCASSTGPPLLRRVANTIYFGEGSWLTVV.

This clonotype was recorded a few times. The rearrangement uses TRBV20-1 and TRBJ2-7; D is possibly TRBD1 (6 bases). The CDR3 extends over 14 amino acids. Germline CDR1 is DFQATT and CDR2 is SNEGSKA (reference sequence). V dropped 4 bases and J dropped 6 bases, with 19 bases sitting between them. The CDR3 here is CSATREGVLSEQYF. Here the CDR3 DNA reads TGCAGTGCTACTAGAGAGGGGGTCTTAAGCGAGCAGTACTTC.

This clonotype was seen more than once but under ten times. The rearrangement links TRBV11-2 to TRBJ2-7, with TRBD1 identical over 8 bases. This CDR3 is 15 amino acids long. J gave up 2 bases and V 0 bases, and 3 bases lay outside the gene matches. CDR1 SGHAT and CDR2 FQNNGV come from the germline V gene. CDR3 DNA: TGTGCCAGCAGCTTAGAGAGGACAGGGACCTACGAGCAGTACTTC. Translating gives CASSLERTGTYEQYF.

V is TRBV20-1 and J is TRBJ1-6, with D perhaps TRBD1 (6 bases). The CDR3 consists of 15 residues. V shed 3 bases and J shed 7 bases, with 16 bases lying between them. Germline CDR1 reads DFQATT; CDR2 reads SNEGSKA (reference sequence). The chain's CDR3 is CSASPGTPLNSPLHF. The CDR3 coding sequence is TGCAGTGCTAGTCCCGGGACACCTCTAAATTCACCCCTCCACTTT.

This clonotype was seen more than once but under ten times. The chain combines TRBV28 with TRBJ1-2; D ambiguous. The V and J ends lost 2 bases and 0 bases respectively, with 7 bases between them. Per the germline V gene, CDR1 is MDHEN and CDR2 is SYDVKM. The CDR3 spans 14 residues. The DNA for the CDR3 is TGTGCCAGCAGTTTAGCAGACGCTAACTATGGCTACACCTTC. It is translated as CASSLADANYGYTF.

The J gene is TRBJ2-3, the V gene TRBV20-1; a possible D gene is TRBD2 (6 bases). Germline V gene lookup returns CDR1 DFQATT and CDR2 SNEGSKA (reference sequence). The CDR3 extends over 13 amino acids. V lost 6 bases to trimming and J lost 1 base, with 11 bases between them. CDR3 in amino acids: CSAWDFRTDTQYF. The CDR3 DNA reads as TGCAGTGCGTGGGACTTCCGCACAGATACGCAGTATTTT.

This clonotype came up a few times. The rearrangement joins TRBV28 to TRBJ1-2; D unresolved. Trimming took off 7 bases at V and 6 bases at J, with 15 bases between the two ends. The CDR3 covers 13 residues. Germline loops: CDR1 MDHEN, CDR2 SYDVKM. Here the CDR3 reads CASISVQRDGYTF. The CDR3 nucleotides read TGTGCCAGCATCTCAGTACAGAGGGATGGCTACACCTTC.

This clonotype has just a few counts. The junction departs from the called germline gene at one end, perhaps through a read error. V is TRBV25-1 and J is TRBJ2-1; 7 nucleotides agree with TRBD1. Germline CDR1 and CDR2: MGHDK and SYGVNS. The CDR3 spans 9 residues. This chain's CDR3 is CASRDRCLF. CDR3 sequence (DNA): TGTGCCAGCAGGGACAGGTGTCTCTTC.

This rearrangement joins TRBV19 to TRBJ1-2; 7 bases are shared with TRBD1. J lost 6 bases, V lost 3 bases, and 10 bases had no gene match. Germline loops: CDR1 LNHDA, CDR2 SQIVND (reference sequence). This CDR3 comprises 15 residues. CDR3 bases: TGTGCCAGTAGTATCGCGACAGGGAGAACCCATGGCTACACCTTC. This sequence encodes CASSIATGRTHGYTF. The full variable domain, completed using reference TRBV19 and TRBJ1-2, is DGGITQSPKYLFRKEGQNVTLSCEQNLNHDAMYWYRQDPGQGLRLIYYSQIVNDFQKGDIAEGYSVSREKKESFPLTVTSAQKNPTAFYLCASSIATGRTHGYTFGSGTRLTVV.